The T cell receptor beta chain under discussion was sequenced for a study of OX40 agonist ivuxolimab in advanced cancers. Sequenced by immunoSEQ multiplex PCR; TCRdb stores in-frame clones only, minus some. The data contain 70,000 to 75,000 clones, over 80% of them singletons. The CDR3 is made up of 16 amino acids. V lost 3 bases and J lost 8, with 17 bases in between. The TCR originated in an adult with an advanced solid tumor such as melanoma, head and neck, liver or kidney cancer. The rearrangement joins TRBV23-1 to TRBJ1-6; D is perhaps TRBD1 (5 bases). TRBV23-1 is treated as an ORF (open reading frame) with a function not yet certain. The sample in question was CD4+ or CD8+ T cells sorted from blood, obtained in a trial of the OX40 agonist ivuxolimab. DNA of the CDR3: TGCGCCAGCAGTCACCCAGATCCGACCAGGGATTCACCCCTCCACTTT. Translation gives CASSHPDPTRDSPLHF.